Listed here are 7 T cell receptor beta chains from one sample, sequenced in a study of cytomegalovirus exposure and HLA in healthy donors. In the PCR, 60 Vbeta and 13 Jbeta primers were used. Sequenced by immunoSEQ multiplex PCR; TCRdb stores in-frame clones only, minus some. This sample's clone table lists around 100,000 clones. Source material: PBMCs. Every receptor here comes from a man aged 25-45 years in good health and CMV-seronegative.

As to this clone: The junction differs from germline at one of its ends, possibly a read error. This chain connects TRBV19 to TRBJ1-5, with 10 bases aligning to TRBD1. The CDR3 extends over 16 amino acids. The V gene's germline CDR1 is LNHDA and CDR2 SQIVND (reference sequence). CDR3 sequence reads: CTSSRQGQGTNQPQHF. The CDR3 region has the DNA TGTACCAGTAGTCGTCAGGGACAGGGGACAAATCAGCCCCAGCATTTT.

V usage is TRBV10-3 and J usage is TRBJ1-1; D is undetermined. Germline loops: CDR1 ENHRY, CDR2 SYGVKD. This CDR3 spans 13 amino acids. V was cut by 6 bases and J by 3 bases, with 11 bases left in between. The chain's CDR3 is CAIRREADTEAFF. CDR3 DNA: TGTGCCATCAGGCGCGAGGCGGACACTGAAGCTTTCTTT.

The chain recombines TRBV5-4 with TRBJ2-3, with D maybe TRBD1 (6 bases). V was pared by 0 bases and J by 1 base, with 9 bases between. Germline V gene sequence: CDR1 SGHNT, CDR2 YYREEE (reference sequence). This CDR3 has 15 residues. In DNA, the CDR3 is TGTGCCAGCAGCTTGGAGGGGGTGGGCACAGATACGCAGTATTTT. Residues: CASSLEGVGTDTQYF.

In DNA, the CDR3 is TGTGCCAGCAGCGTAGCGGGGGACGGGGATCAGCCCCAGCATTTT. It yields the protein CASSVAGDGDQPQHF. This chain uses TRBV9 with TRBJ1-5; D may be TRBD1 (5 bases). The length of the CDR3 is 15 residues. V was trimmed by 0 bases and J by 5 bases, leaving 12 bases between them. Germline-derived CDR1 and CDR2 are SGDLS and YYNGEE.

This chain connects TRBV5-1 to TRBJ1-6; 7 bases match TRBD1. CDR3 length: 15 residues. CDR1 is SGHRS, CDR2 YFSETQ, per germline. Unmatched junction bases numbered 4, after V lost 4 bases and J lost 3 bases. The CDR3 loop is CASSRDSYYNSPLHF. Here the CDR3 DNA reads TGCGCCAGCAGCCGGGACAGTTACTATAATTCACCCCTCCACTTT. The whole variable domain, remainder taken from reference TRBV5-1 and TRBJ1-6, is KAGVTQTPRYLIKTRGQQVTLSCSPISGHRSVSWYQQTPGQGLQFLFEYFSETQRNKGNFPGRFSGRQFSNSRSEMNVSTLELGDSALYLCASSRDSYYNSPLHFGNGTRLTVT.

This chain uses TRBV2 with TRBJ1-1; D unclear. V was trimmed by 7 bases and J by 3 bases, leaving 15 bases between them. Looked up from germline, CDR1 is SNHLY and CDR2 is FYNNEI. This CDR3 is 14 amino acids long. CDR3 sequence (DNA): TGTGCCAGCATTAAACCAACGGGATACACTGAAGCTTTCTTT. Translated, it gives CASIKPTGYTEAFF. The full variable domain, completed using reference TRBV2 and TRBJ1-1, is EPEVTQTPSHQVTQMGQEVILRCVPISNHLYFYWYRQILGQKVEFLVSFYNNEISEKSEIFDDQFSVERPDGSNFTLKIRSTKLEDSAMYFCASIKPTGYTEAFFGQGTRLTVV.

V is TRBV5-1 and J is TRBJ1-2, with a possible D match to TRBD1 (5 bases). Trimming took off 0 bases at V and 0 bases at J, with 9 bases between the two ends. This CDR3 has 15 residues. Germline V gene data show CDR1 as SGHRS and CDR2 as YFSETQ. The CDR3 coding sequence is TGCGCCAGCAGCTTGGACAGGCTCACTAACTATGGCTACACCTTC. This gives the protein CASSLDRLTNYGYTF.